The clone carrying this TCR beta chain was found once. The antigen remains unidentified. The entry originates in a study of cytomegalovirus exposure and HLA in healthy donors. The germline V and J ends were trimmed by 4 bases and 3 bases, with 17 bases remaining between them. CDR1 is SGHRS and CDR2 is YFSETQ in the germline V gene. CDR3 size: 15 residues. Study results and limitations: By a later analysis, the bulk of CMV-associated TCR beta chains appeared HLA-restricted. TCR beta V- and J-gene trimming was later associated with a missense DCLRE1C variant. The study assumed roughly uniform donor sequencing depth for presence/absence analyses.

Use of 60 Vbeta and 13 Jbeta primers characterized the PCR. Data came from immunoSEQ multiplex PCR; TCRdb stores just in-frame clones and leaves some out. The profile shows approximately 200,000 clones, roughly 78% of them singletons. The receptor comes from a woman aged 25 to 39 in good health and CMV-seropositive. This chain joins TRBV5-1 and TRBJ2-7, with D possibly matching TRBD1 (5 bases). What was sequenced was PBMCs. The CDR3 loop is CASSTGQDKHYEQYF. CDR3 nucleotides: TGCGCCAGCAGCACTGGCCAGGACAAACACTACGAGCAGTACTTC.